What follows are 23 T cell receptor beta chains derived from one specimen sequenced in a study of CD8 T cells in ankylosing spondylitis. TCRdb re-called the 5' RACE reads through MiXCR, storing one row per CDR3 protein. The data show a few hundred thousand distinct CDR3 sequences, about 10% seen once. Sequencing used blood, either unsorted or a sorted T cell fraction (not recorded which). These receptor sequences come from a male donor with ankylosing spondylitis or in good health (not recorded which).

In its sample, this clonotype was seen many times. The chain recombines TRBV6-1 with TRBJ2-7; maybe TRBD2 (6 bases). V dropped 6 bases and J dropped 2 bases, with 20 bases sitting between them. The V gene's germline CDR1 is MNHNS and CDR2 SASEGT. The CDR3 contains 16 residues. The CDR3 is CASRETLAAVTYEQYF. The DNA for the CDR3 is TGTGCCAGCAGAGAGACATTAGCGGCAGTAACCTACGAGCAGTACTTC.

This chain connects TRBV28 to TRBJ2-7; 10 nucleotides align to TRBD1. The CDR3 runs to 16 residues. Germline loops: CDR1 MDHEN, CDR2 SYDVKM. J was trimmed by 1 base and V by 5 bases; bases with no gene match: 8. DNA for the CDR3: TGTGCCAGCAGTATCCCCGGGACAGGGGATTCCTACGAGCAGTACTTC. Protein product: CASSIPGTGDSYEQYF.

This clonotype was seen repeatedly, ten times or more. This chain links TRBV29-1 with TRBJ2-5, with 7 positions matching TRBD1. The CDR3 has 14 residues. Germline V gene data show CDR1 as SQVTM and CDR2 as ANQGSEA. Losses at the gene ends were 8 bases for V and 5 bases for J; bases not matched to a gene: 14. The CDR3 sequence: CSLRDSRRGETQYF. The CDR3 DNA is TGCAGCTTGAGGGACAGTCGCAGAGGGGAGACCCAGTACTTC.

This clonotype was found many times. The chain joins TRBV5-1 to TRBJ1-2, with D possibly being TRBD1 (5 bases). The CDR3 runs to 13 residues. Germline assignment: CDR1 SGHRS and CDR2 YFSETQ. V was pared by 4 bases and J by 6 bases, with 13 bases between. The CDR3 sequence is CASSMIQGDGYTF. The CDR3 DNA is TGCGCCAGCAGCATGATCCAGGGTGATGGCTACACCTTC.

This clonotype occurred many times. The chain carries TRBV29-1 and TRBJ1-1; D is perhaps TRBD1 (5 bases). This CDR3 has 12 residues. The V gene's germline CDR1 is SQVTM and CDR2 ANQGSEA. Trimming shortened V by 7 bases and J by 3 bases, and 12 bases separated the two germline ends. The CDR3 loop is CSGRGGDTEAFF. CDR3 DNA: TGCAGCGGGAGGGGAGGGGACACTGAAGCTTTCTTT. Filled out from reference TRBV29-1 and TRBJ1-1, the complete variable domain reads SAVISQKPSRDICQRGTSLTIQCQVDSQVTMMFWYRQQPGQSLTLIATANQGSEATYESGFVIDKFPISRPNLTFSTLTVSNMSPEDSSIYLCSGRGGDTEAFFGQGTRLTVV.

The chain has TRBV7-2 and TRBJ2-7; D remains ambiguous. Germline values: CDR1 SGHTA, CDR2 FQGNSA. The V end was cut by 5 bases, the J end by 2 bases, with 16 bases between. The CDR3 has 15 amino acids. CDR3 amino acids: CASSPTNSLAYEQYF. Here the CDR3 DNA reads TGTGCCAGCAGCCCAACCAATAGCCTAGCCTACGAGCAGTACTTC.

This clonotype was picked up many times. The V and J genes are TRBV11-2 and TRBJ1-1; the D is unclear. The CDR3 totals 13 residues. The V and J ends lost 6 bases and 3 bases respectively, with 11 bases between them. The germline CDR1 and CDR2 sequences are SGHAT and FQNNGV. The CDR3 loop is CASRDGSHTEAFF. CDR3 sequence (DNA): TGTGCCAGCAGGGACGGGTCGCACACTGAAGCTTTCTTT.

This clonotype was counted at least ten times. The chain has TRBV5-6 and TRBJ1-6, with D possibly being TRBD1 (6 bases). CDR1 and CDR2 from the germline V gene are SGHDT and YYEEEE. Between the trimmed V and J ends, which lost 3 bases and 9 bases, there was a span of 28 bases. The CDR3 contains 19 residues. The CDR3 DNA sequence: TGTGCCAGCAGCTCCTTCCAAACTAGCGGATTAGGGGGTTTTTCACCCCTCCACTTT. Its translation: CASSSFQTSGLGGFSPLHF. Filled out from reference TRBV5-6 and TRBJ1-6, the complete variable domain reads DAGVTQSPTHLIKTRGQQVTLRCSPKSGHDTVSWYQQALGQGPQFIFQYYEEEERQRGNFPDRFSGHQFPNYSSELNVNALLLGDSALYLCASSSFQTSGLGGFSPLHFGNGTRLTVT.

At least ten counts were recorded for this clonotype. The V gene is TRBV12-3 or TRBV12-4, the J gene TRBJ2-1, with 7 bases lining up with TRBD1. The CDR3 loop spans 15 amino acids. V lost 6 bases to trimming and J lost 4 bases; unmatched junction nucleotides: 9. In DNA form, the CDR3 reads TGTGCCAGCAGCCGCCGGGACAGCGCATACAATGAGCAGTTCTTC. Its translation: CASSRRDSAYNEQFF.

This clonotype has at least ten counts. This chain connects TRBV29-1 to TRBJ2-1; the match to TRBD1 covers 7 bases. This CDR3 is built from 14 residues. The germline CDR1 and CDR2 sequences are SQVTM and ANQGSEA. The trim removed 2 bases at V and 3 bases at J, leaving 4 bases unmatched. CDR3 in amino acids: CSVERQGVYNEQFF. The CDR3 DNA sequence: TGCAGCGTTGAAAGGCAGGGGGTCTACAATGAGCAGTTCTTC.

This clonotype has a count of ten or more. The V and J genes are TRBV12-3 or TRBV12-4 and TRBJ2-1; D is uncertain. Trimming took 0 bases from V and 4 from J, leaving 10 bases between them. The CDR3 is 15 residues long. CDR3 region: CASSLAPQEYNEQFF. The CDR3 nucleotides are TGTGCCAGCAGTTTAGCTCCCCAGGAGTACAATGAGCAGTTCTTC.

This clonotype was recorded at least ten times. This chain connects TRBV29-1 to TRBJ1-5; D remains ambiguous. V was shortened by 4 bases and J by 2 bases, with 9 bases between the two germline ends. Germline-derived CDR1 and CDR2 are SQVTM and ANQGSEA. This CDR3 is 13 amino acids long. CDR3 coding DNA: TGCAGCGTTGTATTGGTGGGCAATCAGCCCCAGCATTTT. It specifies CSVVLVGNQPQHF.

This clonotype was detected many times. The genes are TRBV5-1 and TRBJ2-7; TRBD2 agrees at 13 bases. V was clipped by 4 bases and J by 0 bases; unmatched bases: 10. The germline CDR1 and CDR2 sequences are SGHRS and YFSETQ. The CDR3 consists of 18 residues. Here the CDR3 reads CASSQLTSGGLSSYEQYF. The CDR3, as DNA: TGCGCCAGCAGCCAATTGACTAGCGGGGGGCTTAGCTCCTACGAGCAGTACTTC. Full variable domain (missing parts from reference TRBV5-1 and TRBJ2-7): KAGVTQTPRYLIKTRGQQVTLSCSPISGHRSVSWYQQTPGQGLQFLFEYFSETQRNKGNFPGRFSGRQFSNSRSEMNVSTLELGDSALYLCASSQLTSGGLSSYEQYFGPGTRLTVT.

This clonotype was counted ten times or more. CDR3 coding DNA: TGCAGTGCTAGAGGAGTGGGCCCGGGGACCCAGTACTTC. Protein sequence: CSARGVGPGTQYF. The gene calls are TRBV20-1 and TRBJ2-5; the D is unclear. This CDR3 comprises 13 residues. The ends were cut back, 1 base at V and 7 bases at J, with 13 bases in the middle. Germline loops: CDR1 DFQATT, CDR2 SNEGSKA (reference sequence).

The chain has TRBV2 and TRBJ2-3; TRBD1 matches 7 bases. This CDR3 has 15 residues. Germline CDR1 SNHLY, CDR2 FYNNEI. The ends lost 6 bases at V and 0 bases at J; junction bases unmatched: 6. CDR3 sequence (DNA): TGTGCCAGCAGCGGACCGACAGGGAGCACAGATACGCAGTATTTT. Its protein is CASSGPTGSTDTQYF.

This clonotype was seen a few times. This chain joins TRBV3-1 and TRBJ2-5; 8 bases match TRBD2. Trimming at V came to 1 base and at J to 3 bases, leaving 4 bases not matched to a gene. Germline loops: CDR1 LGHDT, CDR2 YNNKEL (reference sequence). This CDR3 has 15 amino acids. CDR3 sequence reads: CASSQGGAGEETQYF. In nucleotides, the CDR3 is TGTGCCAGCAGCCAAGGTGGAGCGGGGGAAGAGACCCAGTACTTC.

The V and J genes are TRBV2 and TRBJ2-3; possibly TRBD2 for D (5 bases). The CDR3 contains 15 residues. V was trimmed by 5 bases and J by 0 bases, leaving 12 bases between them. Germline CDR1 reads SNHLY; CDR2 reads FYNNEI. The CDR3 spells CASSSRSGSTDTQYF. The DNA of the CDR3 is TGTGCCAGCAGTTCGAGAAGCGGAAGCACAGATACGCAGTATTTT. The full variable domain, completed using reference TRBV2 and TRBJ2-3, is EPEVTQTPSHQVTQMGQEVILRCVPISNHLYFYWYRQILGQKVEFLVSFYNNEISEKSEIFDDQFSVERPDGSNFTLKIRSTKLEDSAMYFCASSSRSGSTDTQYFGPGTRLTVL.

This clonotype showed up just a few times. J is TRBJ2-1 and V is TRBV7-2, with D maybe TRBD2 (5 bases). The CDR3 contains 17 residues. Germline CDR1 is SGHTA and CDR2 is FQGNSA. The V gene lost 3 bases and the J gene lost 7 bases, with 22 bases spanning the gap. CDR3 in amino acids: CASSFVEGSFLQNEQFF. CDR3 coding DNA: TGTGCCAGCAGCTTTGTAGAGGGTTCCTTCTTACAGAATGAGCAGTTCTTC.

This chain joins TRBV28 and TRBJ1-2; D call uncertain. Trimming removed 6 bases from V and 3 bases from J, with 11 bases in between. The CDR3 is 13 amino acids. CDR1 is MDHEN and CDR2 is SYDVKM in the germline V gene. The CDR3 here is CASSPLLHYGYTF. In DNA form, the CDR3 reads TGTGCCAGCAGCCCCCTACTCCACTATGGCTACACCTTC.

This clonotype was recorded at least ten times. J is TRBJ2-1 and V is TRBV27; D gene uncertain. Germline lookup yields CDR1 MNHEY and CDR2 SMNVEV (reference sequence). The CDR3 has 14 residues. Deletions cut 2 bases from V and 3 bases from J, with 8 bases between. The CDR3 DNA reads TGTGCCAGCAGTTTAAACTTCGACTACAATGAGCAGTTCTTC. Protein: CASSLNFDYNEQFF.

This clonotype was seen at least ten times. This sequence joins TRBV5-6 and TRBJ2-3, with unresolved D. From germline, CDR1 is SGHDT and CDR2 YYEEEE. There are 14 residues in the CDR3. The V end lost 1 base, the J end lost 2 bases, and 8 bases lay between the germline ends. For the CDR3, the DNA is TGTGCCAGCAGCTTGAGGCAGACCACAGATACGCAGTATTTT. Translating gives CASSLRQTTDTQYF.

This clonotype was seen more than once but under ten times. The chain uses TRBV7-2 and TRBJ2-2; D gene ambiguous. From germline, CDR1 is SGHTA and CDR2 FQGNSA. The V end lost 1 base, the J end lost 3 bases, and 6 bases lay between the germline ends. This CDR3 has 14 residues. CDR3 in amino acids: CASSLGPYTGELFF. The DNA for the CDR3 is TGTGCCAGCAGCTTAGGACCATACACCGGGGAGCTGTTTTTT.

This clonotype was counted ten times or more. This sequence joins TRBV10-1 and TRBJ2-7, with D possibly matching TRBD2 (6 bases). The CDR3 length is 14 residues. Germline V gene data show CDR1 as WNHNN and CDR2 as SYGVQD (reference sequence). Trimming removed 0 bases from V and 6 bases from J, with 12 bases in between. The CDR3 DNA follows: TGCGCCAGCAGTGAGTCTCAAAGCGGGCGCGAGCAGTACTTC. Translating gives CASSESQSGREQYF.